The source of this T cell receptor (beta chain) is a study of human T cells and chemical hapten exposure. TCRdb fed the RACE reads into MiXCR, producing one record per CDR3 protein. This sample yields about 100,000 distinct CDR3 sequences, of which 8% to 11% are seen a single time; 2% to 2.5% belongs to the top ten. On this clonotype itself: Its antigen is not known.

Study results and caveats: Expanded TCRs produced significantly more large CDR3 similarity clusters than controls did.

CDR3 length equals 16 residues. The germline CDR1 and CDR2 sequences are MNHEY and SMNVEV (reference sequence). V gave up 6 bases and J gave up 3 bases; unmatched junction bases: 13. Indicated time point: patch test 1, 2 weeks after DPC sensitization. Treatment indicated: therapeutic diphenylcyclopropenone sensitization with weekly scalp DPC. Participating donors were patients with alopecia, aged 18 to 70 years, considered appropriate candidates for DPC. Unfractionated whole blood served as the source for total RNA extraction. This sequence originates from a man between 40 and 49 years old with alopecia areata. Some clones in this sample may be carry-over from other donors' samples. The chain is built from TRBV27 and TRBJ2-5, with 7 bases identical to TRBD2. This specimen was whole blood, taken in connection with sensitization to the hapten diphenylcyclopropenone (DPC). The CDR3 spells CASSEGAGPPEETQYF. In DNA, the CDR3 is TGTGCCAGCAGCGAAGGAGCGGGACCCCCGGAAGAGACCCAGTACTTC.